This passage covers 25 T cell receptor beta chains from one sample sequenced in a study of T cells after yellow fever vaccination. TCRdb itself ran the 5' RACE reads through MiXCR, one entry per CDR3 protein. This table has 20,000 to 25,000 distinct CDR3 sequences, approximately 3.2% appearing once. The starting material was PBMCs, either bulk or a sorted T-cell subset (CD4+, CD8+, memory, or dextramer-sorted; not recorded which), obtained 35 to 50 days after the first yellow fever vaccination. The receptor set was obtained from a man younger than 35 who received the YFV17D yellow fever vaccine.

There are many counts of this clonotype. The chain uses TRBV5-1 and TRBJ1-1, with D uncertain. With 1 base removed from V and 2 bases from J, the gap between germline ends came to 15 bases. Germline values: CDR1 SGHRS, CDR2 YFSETQ. This CDR3 contains 16 residues. DNA for the CDR3: TGCGCCAGCAGCTTGAAAGTCGGCAGGACCAACACTGAAGCTTTCTTT. Amino acid sequence: CASSLKVGRTNTEAFF.

This clonotype was recorded many times. The chain employs TRBV11-2 and TRBJ1-1, with TRBD1 matching over 8 bases. Germline V CDR1 and CDR2: SGHAT, FQNNGV. This CDR3 has 17 residues. V shed 2 bases, J shed 2 bases, and the junction held 10 bases outside the gene matches. CDR3 nucleotide sequence: TGTGCCAGCAGCTTACGATTACGACAGGGGATTAACACTGAAGCTTTCTTT. Encoded protein: CASSLRLRQGINTEAFF.

This clonotype was detected ten times or more. The rearrangement joins TRBV5-1 to TRBJ2-3; unclear D gene. With 0 bases removed from V and 0 bases from J, the gap between germline ends came to 8 bases. Per germline, CDR1 SGHRS and CDR2 YFSETQ. The CDR3 is made up of 15 amino acids. This CDR3 reads CASSLADPSTDTQYF. The CDR3 DNA reads as TGCGCCAGCAGCTTGGCCGATCCTAGCACAGATACGCAGTATTTT.

This clonotype was detected many times. The chain carries TRBV5-5 and TRBJ2-3; D is uncertain. The CDR3 runs to 15 residues. Germline V gives CDR1 SGHKS, CDR2 YYEKEE (reference sequence). Trimming shortened V by 0 bases and J by 0 bases, and 8 bases separated the two germline ends. CDR3 in DNA: TGTGCCAGCAGCTTGGGGGTAACTAGCACAGATACGCAGTATTTT. Translating gives CASSLGVTSTDTQYF.

This clonotype was detected ten times or more. CDR3 in amino acids: CASSLHARVGPKLFF. CDR3 coding DNA: TGTGCCAGCAGCTTACACGCCCGAGTGGGGCCGAAACTGTTTTTT. V is TRBV7-9 and J is TRBJ1-4, with D perhaps matching TRBD1 (5 bases). Trimming removed 2 bases at V and 11 bases at J, with 18 bases between. The CDR3 is made up of 15 amino acids. From germline, CDR1 is SEHNR and CDR2 FQNEAQ (reference sequence).

This clonotype was seen repeatedly, ten times or more. The chain uses TRBV12-3 or TRBV12-4 and TRBJ2-7; tentatively, D is TRBD2 (5 bases). The CDR3 covers 14 residues. V lost 6 bases to trimming and J lost 0 bases, with 12 bases between them. Here the CDR3 DNA reads TGTGCCAGCAGCCTAGGACGGGACTCCTACGAGCAGTACTTC. This gives the protein CASSLGRDSYEQYF.

This clonotype was detected ten times or more. The gene calls are TRBV4-3 and TRBJ1-2, with D possibly being TRBD1 (5 bases). The CDR3 is 13 residues long. Germline V CDR1 and CDR2: LGHNA, YSLEER. Trimming took off 4 bases at V and 6 bases at J, with 12 bases between the two ends. The CDR3 nucleotides are TGCGCCAGCAGCCGGAATCAGGGCAATGGCTACACCTTC. It is translated as CASSRNQGNGYTF.

The table lists this clonotype with many counts. This chain links TRBV4-3 with TRBJ2-3; 8 positions agree with TRBD1. CDR3 length equals 15 residues. The ends lost 4 bases at V and 2 bases at J; junction bases unmatched: 5. Germline CDR1 reads LGHNA; CDR2 reads YSLEER. CDR3 residues: CASSRDRGYTDTQYF. The CDR3 DNA sequence: TGCGCCAGCAGCCGCGACAGGGGATACACAGATACGCAGTATTTT.

In this sample, this clonotype turned up many times. This chain links TRBV13 with TRBJ2-1, with D perhaps matching TRBD2 (5 bases). This CDR3 comprises 17 residues. Germline V gene lookup returns CDR1 PRHDT and CDR2 FYEKMQ (reference sequence). V lost 1 base, J lost 7 bases, and 20 bases lay in between. The CDR3 DNA sequence: TGTGCCAGCAGCTTAGCCCGGGATGAAAGGGCGTTAAATGAGCAGTTCTTC. This encodes CASSLARDERALNEQFF.

The chain employs TRBV12-3 or TRBV12-4 and TRBJ2-1; D remains unclear. Trimming left V 5 bases short and J 9 bases short, with 14 bases between. CDR3 size: 13 residues. Here the CDR3 reads CASSQRASGEQFF. In DNA, the CDR3 is TGTGCCAGCAGTCAACGGGCCTCGGGTGAGCAGTTCTTC.

This clonotype was counted many times. The chain recombines TRBV7-2 with TRBJ2-3, with D tentatively TRBD1 or TRBD2 (7 bases each). Per the germline V gene, CDR1 is SGHTA and CDR2 is FQGNSA. This CDR3 contains 14 residues. Trimming took off 8 bases at V and 4 bases at J, with 16 bases between the two ends. In DNA form, the CDR3 reads TGTGCCAGCTTTGGGGGAGGGGGCTCAGATACGCAGTATTTT. Translated: CASFGGGGSDTQYF.

This clonotype has at least ten counts. This chain links TRBV7-2 with TRBJ1-1, with D possibly being TRBD1 (6 bases). CDR1 SGHTA and CDR2 FQGNSA come from the germline V gene. Trimming left V 6 bases short and J 1 base short, with 15 bases between. The CDR3 is made up of 15 amino acids. CDR3 region: CASSPTGGGNTEAFF. The DNA of the CDR3 is TGTGCCAGCAGTCCAACGGGGGGCGGGAACACTGAAGCTTTCTTT.

This clonotype was recorded at least ten times. V is TRBV6-5 and J is TRBJ1-1; possible D gene TRBD1, 6 bases. The CDR3 is made up of 13 amino acids. Looked up from germline, CDR1 is MNHEY and CDR2 is SVGAGI. Trimming removed 6 bases at V and 5 bases at J, with 13 bases between. CDR3 sequence: CASSPGAGTEAFF. CDR3 nucleotides: TGTGCCAGCAGCCCGGGGGCTGGAACTGAAGCTTTCTTT.

There are many counts of this clonotype. This chain links TRBV4-1 with TRBJ1-1; 10 positions match TRBD1. This CDR3 is 18 amino acids long. CDR1 is MGHRA, CDR2 YSYEKL, per germline. Trimming took 2 bases from V and 0 from J; bases not matched to a gene: 9. The CDR3 DNA is TGCGCCAGCAGCCAATTACCGGGACAGGGGTACATGAACACTGAAGCTTTCTTT. Its translation: CASSQLPGQGYMNTEAFF.

The table lists this clonotype with many counts. V is TRBV5-6 and J is TRBJ1-5; D unresolved. The CDR3 runs 14 residues. Trimming removed 4 bases at V and 1 base at J, with 9 bases between. CDR1 is SGHDT, CDR2 YYEEEE, per germline. The CDR3 spells CASSRGMSNQPQHF. The CDR3 DNA reads TGTGCCAGCAGCCGAGGTATGAGCAATCAGCCCCAGCATTTT. The entire variable domain, with the rest obtained from reference TRBV5-6 and TRBJ1-5, is as follows: DAGVTQSPTHLIKTRGQQVTLRCSPKSGHDTVSWYQQALGQGPQFIFQYYEEEERQRGNFPDRFSGHQFPNYSSELNVNALLLGDSALYLCASSRGMSNQPQHFGDGTRLSIL.

This clonotype was seen many times. The chain employs TRBV7-9 and TRBJ1-3, with a weak D call TRBD1 (6 bases). Trimming left V 6 bases short and J 4 bases short, with 19 bases between. This CDR3 contains 16 residues. Germline-derived CDR1 and CDR2 are SEHNR and FQNEAQ (reference sequence). In DNA form, the CDR3 reads TGTGCCAGCAGGCGACAGGTGGTAAAGGGAGGAAACACCATATATTTT. It specifies CASRRQVVKGGNTIYF.

This clonotype was counted ten times or more. The gene calls are TRBV18 and TRBJ1-5; D is perhaps TRBD1 (6 bases). The CDR3 runs 15 residues. V was cut by 1 base and J by 7 bases, with 14 bases left in between. Per germline, CDR1 KGHSH and CDR2 LQKENI. CDR3 bases: TGTGCCAGCTCACCACATAACAGGGCGGGCCAGCCCCAGCATTTT. Translating gives CASSPHNRAGQPQHF.

V usage is TRBV12-3 or TRBV12-4 and J usage is TRBJ2-1; D gene ambiguous. CDR3 length: 14 amino acids. V shed 8 bases and J shed 2 bases, with 13 bases lying between them. The DNA of the CDR3 is TGTGCCAGCGACAAACCCGGACCCTACAATGAGCAGTTCTTC. Protein product: CASDKPGPYNEQFF.

On this clonotype: This sequence may be a read error, since a much larger clone differs from it by one base. This sequence joins TRBV20-1 and TRBJ2-2; 10 bases agree with TRBD1. Per the germline V gene, CDR1 is DFQATT and CDR2 is SNEGSKA (reference sequence). The CDR3 is made up of 14 amino acids. The CDR3 nucleotides read TGCAGTGTTAGACAGGGGGCAGCCACCGGGGAGCTGTTTTTT. Translation: CSVRQGAATGELFF.

At least ten counts were recorded for this clonotype. J is TRBJ2-1 and V is TRBV4-3, with D possibly being TRBD2 (6 bases). The V gene lost 4 bases and the J gene lost 8 bases, with 12 bases spanning the gap. This CDR3 is 13 amino acids long. Germline values: CDR1 LGHNA, CDR2 YSLEER. The CDR3 sequence: CASSPRRGDEQFF. The CDR3 DNA reads TGCGCCAGCAGCCCCCGGAGGGGAGATGAGCAGTTCTTC.

This clonotype was detected many times. This chain joins TRBV4-1 and TRBJ2-2; 7 bases are a match to TRBD2. The CDR3 has 15 residues. The J segment lost 6 bases and the V segment lost 6 bases, leaving 10 bases of the junction unmatched. CDR1 and CDR2 (germline): MGHRA, YSYEKL. The CDR3 here is CASSHPNAGAGELFF. CDR3 DNA sequence: TGCGCCAGCAGTCACCCGAACGCGGGAGCCGGGGAGCTGTTTTTT.

This clonotype has a count of ten or more. Here the CDR3 reads CASSLAGVPGNTIYF. The CDR3 DNA follows: TGCGCCAGCAGCTTGGCAGGGGTCCCTGGAAACACCATATATTTT. The chain combines TRBV5-1 with TRBJ1-3, with D possibly TRBD1 on 6 matching bases. V was shortened by 0 bases and J by 2 bases, with 9 bases between the two germline ends. CDR1 is SGHRS and CDR2 is YFSETQ in the germline V gene. The CDR3 runs 15 residues.

This clonotype has just a few counts. This sequence joins TRBV25-1 and TRBJ2-3; D perhaps matches TRBD2 (5 bases). The V gene's germline CDR1 is MGHDK and CDR2 SYGVNS. There are 17 residues in the CDR3. Trimming stripped 6 bases from V and 1 base from J, with 20 bases between. CDR3 sequence: CASRPPSGRTGTDTQYF. The CDR3, as DNA: TGTGCCAGCAGACCCCCCAGCGGTCGTACTGGCACAGATACGCAGTATTTT.

This clonotype was seen ten or more times. This chain connects TRBV5-1 to TRBJ1-5; no clear D. CDR3 length: 15 amino acids. CDR1 is SGHRS and CDR2 is YFSETQ in the germline V gene. Trimming took 0 bases from V and 3 from J, leaving 10 bases between them. The CDR3 bases are TGCGCCAGCAGCTTGGACTCCCCATACAATCAGCCCCAGCATTTT. Protein sequence: CASSLDSPYNQPQHF.

This clonotype was recorded at least ten times. The V and J genes are TRBV7-2 and TRBJ1-2; 7 positions match TRBD1. The CDR3 is 14 amino acids. The junction had 4 bases not matched to a gene; V was cut back by 2 bases and J by 4 bases. CDR1 is SGHTA, CDR2 FQGNSA, per germline. The CDR3 nucleotides are TGTGCCAGCAGCTTAACCCGGGACAGCTATGGCTACACCTTC. It codes for CASSLTRDSYGYTF.